This is a list of T cell receptor beta chains from one sample in a study of cytomegalovirus exposure and HLA in healthy donors. Clones were read by immunoSEQ multiplex PCR, and TCRdb kept only the in-frame ones, dropping some. The repertoire includes about 150,000 clones, about nine tenths of them detected once, and 4.5% sits in the top ten. The sequenced material came from PBMCs. These receptors originate from a man younger than 35 in good health and CMV-seropositive. The CDR3 runs from the conserved cysteine through the conserved F or W. A D gene is named only where the DNA matches it firmly. Only some rows state a clone size, as once, few, many or a class for expanded clones.

clone_size: .; v_call: TRBV5-4; d_call: TRBD2; j_call: TRBJ2-3; cdr3_nt: TGTGCCAGCAGCTTTACTAGCGGTTCCACAGATACGCAGTATTTT; cdr3_aa: CASSFTSGSTDTQYF
clone_size: .; v_call: TRBV30; d_call: TRBD1; j_call: TRBJ2-7; cdr3_nt: TGTGCCTGGAGTCGACAGGGGGCGTTGGCCGAGCAGTACTTC; cdr3_aa: CAWSRQGALAEQYF
clone_size: .; v_call: TRBV11-3; d_call: .; j_call: TRBJ2-1; cdr3_nt: TGTGCCAGCAGTAAGGTAGGAGGGCTCTACAATGAGCAGTTCTTC; cdr3_aa: CASSKVGGLYNEQFF
clone_size: .; v_call: TRBV15; d_call: .; j_call: TRBJ2-5; cdr3_nt: TGTGCCACCAGCAGTTTAGACCAGAGGGAGACCCAGTACTTC; cdr3_aa: CATSSLDQRETQYF
clone_size: few; v_call: TRBV5-1; d_call: .; j_call: TRBJ2-5; cdr3_nt: TGCGCCAGCAGCTGGGCTAGCGAGACGCAAGAGACCCAGTACTTC; cdr3_aa: CASSWASETQETQYF
clone_size: .; v_call: TRBV7-9; d_call: TRBD2; j_call: TRBJ2-1; cdr3_nt: TGTGCCAGCAGCCCCGGGACTAGTAACAATGAGCAGTTCTTC; cdr3_aa: CASSPGTSNNEQFF
clone_size: .; v_call: TRBV29-1; d_call: .; j_call: TRBJ2-3; cdr3_nt: TGCAGCGTTGAAGACCCAACCTTTCGACAAGATACGCAGTATTTT; cdr3_aa: CSVEDPTFRQDTQYF
clone_size: .; v_call: TRBV7-9; d_call: .; j_call: TRBJ1-5; cdr3_nt: TGTGCCAGCAGCCCGTCCAGGGCAGGGTCAGGTAGCAATCAGCCCCAGCATTTT; cdr3_aa: CASSPSRAGSGSNQPQHF
clone_size: .; v_call: TRBV19; d_call: .; j_call: TRBJ1-1; cdr3_nt: TGTGCCAGTAGTATAGTGGGGCAGAGTGAAGCTTTCTTT; cdr3_aa: CASSIVGQSEAFF
clone_size: .; v_call: TRBV10-3; d_call: .; j_call: TRBJ2-7; cdr3_nt: TGTGCCATCAGTGTGGGGGCGCACGTTAGTGCCCACGAGCAGTACTTC; cdr3_aa: CAISVGAHVSAHEQYF
clone_size: .; v_call: TRBV30; d_call: TRBD1; j_call: TRBJ1-4; cdr3_nt: TGTGCCTGGAGTAGAGACAGGGGAACTAATGAAAAACTGTTTTTT; cdr3_aa: CAWSRDRGTNEKLFF
clone_size: few; v_call: TRBV19; d_call: TRBD1; j_call: TRBJ1-5; cdr3_nt: TGTGCCAGTAGTCCTCACAGGGGGCAGCGCAATCAGCCCCAGCATTTT; cdr3_aa: CASSPHRGQRNQPQHF
clone_size: .; v_call: TRBV4-1; d_call: TRBD1; j_call: TRBJ1-1; cdr3_nt: TGCGCCAGCACCCAACCGGGACAGTGGCCACTGAACACTGAAGCTTTCTTT; cdr3_aa: CASTQPGQWPLNTEAFF